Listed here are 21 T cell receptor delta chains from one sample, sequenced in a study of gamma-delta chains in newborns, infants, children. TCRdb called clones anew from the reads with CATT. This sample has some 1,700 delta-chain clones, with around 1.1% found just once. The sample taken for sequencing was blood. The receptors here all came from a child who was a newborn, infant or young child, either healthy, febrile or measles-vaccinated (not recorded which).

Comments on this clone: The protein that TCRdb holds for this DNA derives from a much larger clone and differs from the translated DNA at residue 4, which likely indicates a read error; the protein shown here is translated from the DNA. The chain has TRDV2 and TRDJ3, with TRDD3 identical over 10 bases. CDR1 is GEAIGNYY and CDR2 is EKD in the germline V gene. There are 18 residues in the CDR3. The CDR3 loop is CACGTVGDTSWDTRQMFF. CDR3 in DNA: TGTGCCTGTGGCACCGTGGGGGATACCTCCTGGGACACCCGACAGATGTTTTTC.

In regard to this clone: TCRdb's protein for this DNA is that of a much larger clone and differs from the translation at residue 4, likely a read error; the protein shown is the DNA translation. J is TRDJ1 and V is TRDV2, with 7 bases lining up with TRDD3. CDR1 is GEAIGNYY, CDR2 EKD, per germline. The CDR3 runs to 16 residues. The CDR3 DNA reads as TGTGCCTGTGCCACCGTAGAAGGGGGATACACCGATAAACTCATCTTT. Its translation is CACATVEGGYTDKLIF.

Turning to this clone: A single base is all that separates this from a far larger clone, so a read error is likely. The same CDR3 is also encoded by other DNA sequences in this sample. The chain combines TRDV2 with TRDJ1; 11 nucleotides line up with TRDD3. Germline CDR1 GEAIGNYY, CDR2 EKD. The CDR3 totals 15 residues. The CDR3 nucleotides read TGTGCCTGTGATGGACTGGGGGATAACACCGATAAACTCATCTTC. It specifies CACDGLGDNTDKLIF.

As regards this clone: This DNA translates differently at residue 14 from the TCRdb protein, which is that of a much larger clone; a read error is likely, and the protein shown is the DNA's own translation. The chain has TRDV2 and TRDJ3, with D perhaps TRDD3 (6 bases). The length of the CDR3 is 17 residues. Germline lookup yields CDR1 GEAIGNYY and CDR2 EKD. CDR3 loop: CACDTVLGSWDTRKMFF. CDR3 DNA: TGTGCCTGTGACACCGTACTGGGCTCCTGGGACACCCGAAAGATGTTTTTC.

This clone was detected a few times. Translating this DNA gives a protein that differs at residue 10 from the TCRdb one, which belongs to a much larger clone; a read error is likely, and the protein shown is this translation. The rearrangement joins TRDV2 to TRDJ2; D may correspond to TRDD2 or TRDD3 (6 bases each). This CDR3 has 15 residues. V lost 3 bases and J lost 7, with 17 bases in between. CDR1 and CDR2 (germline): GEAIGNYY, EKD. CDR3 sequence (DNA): TGTGCCTGTGACTCGCTCCTACCTGGGGTAGCACAACTCTTCTTT. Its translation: CACDSLLPGVAQLFF.

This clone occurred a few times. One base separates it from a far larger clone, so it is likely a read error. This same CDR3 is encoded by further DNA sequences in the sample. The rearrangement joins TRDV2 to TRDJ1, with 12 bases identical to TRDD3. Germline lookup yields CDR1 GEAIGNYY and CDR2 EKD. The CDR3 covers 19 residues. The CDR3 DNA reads TGTGCCTGTGACACTCTGCTGGGGGATACGAGGGGCAACGCCGACAAACTCATCTTT. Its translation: CACDTLLGDTRGNADKLIF.

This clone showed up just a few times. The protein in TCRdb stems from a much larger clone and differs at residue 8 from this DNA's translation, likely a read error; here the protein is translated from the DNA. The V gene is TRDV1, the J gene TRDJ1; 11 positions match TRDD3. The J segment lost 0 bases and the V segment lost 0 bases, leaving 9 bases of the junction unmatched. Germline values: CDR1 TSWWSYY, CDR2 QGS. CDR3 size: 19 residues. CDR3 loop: CALGELGAGGYLYTDKLIF. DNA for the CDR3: TGTGCTCTTGGGGAACTAGGTGCTGGGGGATACTTGTACACCGATAAACTCATCTTT.

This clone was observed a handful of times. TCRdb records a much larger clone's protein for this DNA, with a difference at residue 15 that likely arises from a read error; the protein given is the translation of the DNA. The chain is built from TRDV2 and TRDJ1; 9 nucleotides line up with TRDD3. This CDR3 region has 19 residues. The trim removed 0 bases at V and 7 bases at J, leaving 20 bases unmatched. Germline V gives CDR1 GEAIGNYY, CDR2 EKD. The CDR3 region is CACDTVDWGSPRQEGKLIF. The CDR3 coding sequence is TGTGCCTGTGACACCGTCGACTGGGGGAGCCCAAGACAAGAGGGTAAACTCATCTTT.

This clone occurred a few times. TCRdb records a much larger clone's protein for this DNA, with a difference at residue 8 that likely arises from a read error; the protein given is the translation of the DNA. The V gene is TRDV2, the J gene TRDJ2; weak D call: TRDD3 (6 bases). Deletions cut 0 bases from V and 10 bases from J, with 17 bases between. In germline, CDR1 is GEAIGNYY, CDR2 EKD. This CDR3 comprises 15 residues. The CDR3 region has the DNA TGTGCCTGTGACACCGTGGGGGGCTCGGGAGAACAACTCTTCTTT. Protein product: CACDTVGGSGEQLFF.

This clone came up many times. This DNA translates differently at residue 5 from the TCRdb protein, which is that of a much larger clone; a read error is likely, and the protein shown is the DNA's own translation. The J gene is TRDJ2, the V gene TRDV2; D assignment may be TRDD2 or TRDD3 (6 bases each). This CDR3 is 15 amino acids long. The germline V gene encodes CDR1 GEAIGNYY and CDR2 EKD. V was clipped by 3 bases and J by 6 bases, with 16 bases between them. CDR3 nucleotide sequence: TGTGCCTGTGACCCGCTCCTACCTGGGGCAGCACAACTCTTCTTT. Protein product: CACDPLLPGAAQLFF.

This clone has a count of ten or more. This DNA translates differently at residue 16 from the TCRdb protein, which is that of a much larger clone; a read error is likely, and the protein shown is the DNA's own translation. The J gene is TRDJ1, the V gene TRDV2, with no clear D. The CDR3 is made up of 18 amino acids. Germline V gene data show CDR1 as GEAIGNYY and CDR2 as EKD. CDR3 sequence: CACDPVGSSEGNTDKPIF. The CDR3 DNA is TGTGCCTGTGACCCCGTGGGCAGTTCGGAAGGGAACACCGATAAACCCATCTTT.

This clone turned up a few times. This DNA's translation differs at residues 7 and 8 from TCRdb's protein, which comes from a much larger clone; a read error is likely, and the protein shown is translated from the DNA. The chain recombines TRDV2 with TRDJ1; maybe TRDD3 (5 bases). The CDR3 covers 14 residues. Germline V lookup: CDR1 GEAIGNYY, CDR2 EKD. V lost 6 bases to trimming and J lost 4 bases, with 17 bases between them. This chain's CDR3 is CACFLVRGIDKLIF. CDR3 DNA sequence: TGTGCCTGTTTCTTGGTGAGGGGAATCGATAAACTCATCTTT.

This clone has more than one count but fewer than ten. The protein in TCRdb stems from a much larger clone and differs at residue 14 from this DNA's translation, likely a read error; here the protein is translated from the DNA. The CDR3 DNA reads as TGTGCCTGTGACACCGTTGGGGGATCGGACACCGATAAACACATCTTT. Translating it yields CACDTVGGSDTDKHIF. This chain joins TRDV2 and TRDJ1; 8 bases map to TRDD3. Germline CDR1 reads GEAIGNYY; CDR2 reads EKD. The CDR3 runs 16 residues.

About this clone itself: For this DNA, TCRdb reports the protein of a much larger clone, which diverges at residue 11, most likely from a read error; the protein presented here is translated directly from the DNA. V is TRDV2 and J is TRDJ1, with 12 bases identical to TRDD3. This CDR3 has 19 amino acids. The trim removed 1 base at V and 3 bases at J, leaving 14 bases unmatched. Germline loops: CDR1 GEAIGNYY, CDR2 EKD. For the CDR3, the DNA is TGTGCCTGTGACACTCTGCTGGGGGATACGGGGGGCAACGCCGATAAACTCATCTTT. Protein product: CACDTLLGDTGGNADKLIF.

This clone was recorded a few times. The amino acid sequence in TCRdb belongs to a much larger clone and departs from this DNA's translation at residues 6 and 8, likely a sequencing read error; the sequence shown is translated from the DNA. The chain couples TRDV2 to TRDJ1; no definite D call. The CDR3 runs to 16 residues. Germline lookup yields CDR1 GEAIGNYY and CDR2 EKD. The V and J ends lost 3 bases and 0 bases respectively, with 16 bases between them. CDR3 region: CACDQASWTDTDKLIF. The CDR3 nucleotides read TGTGCCTGTGACCAAGCTAGCTGGACGGACACCGATAAACTCATCTTT.

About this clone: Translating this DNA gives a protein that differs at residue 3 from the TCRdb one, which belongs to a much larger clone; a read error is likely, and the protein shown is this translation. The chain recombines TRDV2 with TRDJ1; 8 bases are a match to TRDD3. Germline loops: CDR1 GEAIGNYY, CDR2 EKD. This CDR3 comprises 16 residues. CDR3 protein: CAYDTVGGSDTDKLIF. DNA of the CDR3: TGTGCCTATGACACCGTTGGGGGATCGGACACCGATAAACTCATCTTT.

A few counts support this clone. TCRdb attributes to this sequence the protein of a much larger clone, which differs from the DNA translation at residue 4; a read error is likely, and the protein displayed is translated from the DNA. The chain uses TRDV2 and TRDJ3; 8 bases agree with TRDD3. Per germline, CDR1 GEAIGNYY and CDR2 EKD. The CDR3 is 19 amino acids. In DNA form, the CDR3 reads TGTGCCTGTGGCACCGCGGGGGATAGTGGGTCCTGGGACACCCGACAGATGTTTTTC. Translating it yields CACGTAGDSGSWDTRQMFF.

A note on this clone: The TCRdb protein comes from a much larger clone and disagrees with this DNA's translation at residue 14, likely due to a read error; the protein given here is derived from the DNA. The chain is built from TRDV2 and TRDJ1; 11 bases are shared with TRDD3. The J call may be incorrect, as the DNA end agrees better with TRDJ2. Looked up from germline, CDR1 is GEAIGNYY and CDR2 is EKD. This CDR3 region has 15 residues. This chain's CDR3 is CACDGLGDNTDKLFF. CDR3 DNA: TGTGCCTGTGATGGACTGGGGGATAACACCGATAAACTCTTCTTT.

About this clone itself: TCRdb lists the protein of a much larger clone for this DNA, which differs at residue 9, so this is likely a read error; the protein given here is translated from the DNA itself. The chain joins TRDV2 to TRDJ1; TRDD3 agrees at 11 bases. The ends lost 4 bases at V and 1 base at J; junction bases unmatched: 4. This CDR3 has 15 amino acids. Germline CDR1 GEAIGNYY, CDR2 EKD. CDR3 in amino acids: CACDGLGDSTDKLIF. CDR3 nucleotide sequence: TGTGCCTGTGATGGACTGGGGGATAGCACCGATAAACTCATCTTT.

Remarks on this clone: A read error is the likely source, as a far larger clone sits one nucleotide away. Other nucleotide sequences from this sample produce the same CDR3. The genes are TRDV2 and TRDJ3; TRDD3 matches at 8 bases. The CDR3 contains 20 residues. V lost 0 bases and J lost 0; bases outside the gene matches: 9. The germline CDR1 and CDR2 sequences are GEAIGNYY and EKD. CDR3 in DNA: TGTGCCTGTGACACCCTCTTACTGGGGGCCAGCTCCTGGGACACCCGACAGATGTTTTTC. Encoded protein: CACDTLLLGASSWDTRQMFF.

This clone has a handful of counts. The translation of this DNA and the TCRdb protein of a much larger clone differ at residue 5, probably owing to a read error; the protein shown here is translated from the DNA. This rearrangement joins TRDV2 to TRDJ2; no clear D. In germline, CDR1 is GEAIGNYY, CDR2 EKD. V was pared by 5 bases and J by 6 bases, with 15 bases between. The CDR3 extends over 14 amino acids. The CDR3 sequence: CACGIPSRAAQLFF. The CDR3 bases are TGTGCCTGTGGCATTCCCTCCCGGGCAGCACAACTCTTCTTT.